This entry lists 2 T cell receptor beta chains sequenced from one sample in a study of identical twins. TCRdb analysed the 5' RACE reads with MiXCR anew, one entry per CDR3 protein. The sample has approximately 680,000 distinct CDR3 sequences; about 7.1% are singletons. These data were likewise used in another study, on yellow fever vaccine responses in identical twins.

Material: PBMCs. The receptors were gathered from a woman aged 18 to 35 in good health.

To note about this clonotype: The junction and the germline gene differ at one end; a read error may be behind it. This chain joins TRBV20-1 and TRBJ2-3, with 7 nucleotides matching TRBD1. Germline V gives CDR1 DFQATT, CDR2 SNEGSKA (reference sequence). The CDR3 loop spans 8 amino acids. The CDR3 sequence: CSAGGQLF. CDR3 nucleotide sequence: TGCAGTGCTGGGGGACAGCTATTT.

For the CDR3, the DNA is TGTGCCAGCAATCGGGAAGCGGGCCCTTCGGGGGAGCTGTTTTTT. As protein: CASNREAGPSGELFF. The chain uses TRBV2 and TRBJ2-2; the D gene is possibly TRBD2 (6 bases). Deletions cut 7 bases from V and 8 bases from J, with 20 bases between. Per germline, CDR1 SNHLY and CDR2 FYNNEI. The CDR3 totals 15 residues.